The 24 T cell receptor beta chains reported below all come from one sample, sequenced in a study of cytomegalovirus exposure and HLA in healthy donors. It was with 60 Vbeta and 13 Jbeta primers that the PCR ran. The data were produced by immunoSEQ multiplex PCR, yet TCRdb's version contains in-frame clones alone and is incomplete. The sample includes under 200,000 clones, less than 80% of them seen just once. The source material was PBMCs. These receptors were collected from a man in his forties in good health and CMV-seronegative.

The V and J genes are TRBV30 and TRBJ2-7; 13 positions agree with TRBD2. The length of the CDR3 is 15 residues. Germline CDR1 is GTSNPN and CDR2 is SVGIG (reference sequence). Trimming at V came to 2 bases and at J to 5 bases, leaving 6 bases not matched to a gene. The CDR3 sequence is CAWSFRLAGGDEQYF. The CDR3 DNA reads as TGTGCCTGGAGTTTCCGACTAGCGGGAGGTGACGAGCAGTACTTC.

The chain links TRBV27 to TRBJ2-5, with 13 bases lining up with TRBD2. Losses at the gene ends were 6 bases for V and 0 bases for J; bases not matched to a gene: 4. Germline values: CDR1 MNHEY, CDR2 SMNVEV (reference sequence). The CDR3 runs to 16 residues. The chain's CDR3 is CASRAGLAGNQETQYF. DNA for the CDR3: TGTGCCAGCAGGGCGGGACTAGCGGGGAACCAAGAGACCCAGTACTTC.

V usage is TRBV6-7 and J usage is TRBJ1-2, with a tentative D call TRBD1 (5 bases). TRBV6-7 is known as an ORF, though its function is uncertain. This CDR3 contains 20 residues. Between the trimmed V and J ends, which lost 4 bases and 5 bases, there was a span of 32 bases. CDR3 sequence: CASSFPLMVKGLSALYGYTF. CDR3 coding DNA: TGTGCCAGCAGTTTTCCCCTTATGGTGAAGGGGTTATCCGCCCTTTATGGCTACACCTTC.

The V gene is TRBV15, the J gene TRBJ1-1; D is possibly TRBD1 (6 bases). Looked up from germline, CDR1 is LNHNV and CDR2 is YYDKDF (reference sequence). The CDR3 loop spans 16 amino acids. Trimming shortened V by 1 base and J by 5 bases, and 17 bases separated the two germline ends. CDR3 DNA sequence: TGTGCCACCAGCAGAGGCGCAGGGGATACGAATACTGAAGCTTTCTTT. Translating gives CATSRGAGDTNTEAFF.

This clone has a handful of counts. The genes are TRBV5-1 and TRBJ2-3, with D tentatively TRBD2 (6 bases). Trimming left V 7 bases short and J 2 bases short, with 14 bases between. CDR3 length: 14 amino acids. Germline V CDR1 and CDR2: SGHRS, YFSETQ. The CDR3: CASDRGLLTDTQYF. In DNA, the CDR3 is TGCGCCAGCGATAGAGGACTACTCACAGATACGCAGTATTTT. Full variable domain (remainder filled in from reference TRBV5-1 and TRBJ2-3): KAGVTQTPRYLIKTRGQQVTLSCSPISGHRSVSWYQQTPGQGLQFLFEYFSETQRNKGNFPGRFSGRQFSNSRSEMNVSTLELGDSALYLCASDRGLLTDTQYFGPGTRLTVL.

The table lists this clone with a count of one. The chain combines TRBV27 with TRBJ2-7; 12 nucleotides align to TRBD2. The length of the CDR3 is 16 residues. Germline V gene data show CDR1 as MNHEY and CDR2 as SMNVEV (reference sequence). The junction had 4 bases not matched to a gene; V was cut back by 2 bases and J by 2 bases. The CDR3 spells CASSLGLAGGPYEQYF. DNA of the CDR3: TGTGCCAGCAGTTTAGGGCTAGCGGGAGGGCCCTACGAGCAGTACTTC.

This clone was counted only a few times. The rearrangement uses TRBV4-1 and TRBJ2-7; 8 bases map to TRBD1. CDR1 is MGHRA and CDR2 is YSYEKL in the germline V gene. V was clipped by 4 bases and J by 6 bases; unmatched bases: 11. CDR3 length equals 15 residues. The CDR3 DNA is TGCGCCAGCAGCCCCTCCTGGACAGGGAAGAGCGAGCAGTACTTC. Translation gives CASSPSWTGKSEQYF.

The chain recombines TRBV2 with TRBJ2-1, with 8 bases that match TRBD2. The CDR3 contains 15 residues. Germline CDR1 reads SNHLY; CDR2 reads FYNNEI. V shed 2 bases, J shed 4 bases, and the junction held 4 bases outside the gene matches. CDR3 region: CASSERSGGYNEQFF. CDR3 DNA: TGTGCCAGCAGTGAACGAAGCGGGGGTTACAATGAGCAGTTCTTC. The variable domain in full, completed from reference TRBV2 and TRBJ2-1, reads EPEVTQTPSHQVTQMGQEVILRCVPISNHLYFYWYRQILGQKVEFLVSFYNNEISEKSEIFDDQFSVERPDGSNFTLKIRSTKLEDSAMYFCASSERSGGYNEQFFGPGTRLTVL.

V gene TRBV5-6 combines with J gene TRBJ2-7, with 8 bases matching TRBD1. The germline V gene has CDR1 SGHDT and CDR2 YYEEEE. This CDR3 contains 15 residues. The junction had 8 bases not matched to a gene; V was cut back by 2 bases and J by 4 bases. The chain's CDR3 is CASSFPGGQRYEQYF. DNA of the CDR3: TGTGCCAGCAGCTTTCCAGGGGGCCAAAGGTACGAGCAGTACTTC.

The CDR3 bases are TGTGCCAGTAGTAGATGGACAGAAAAGAACACTGAAGCTTTCTTT. It specifies CASSRWTEKNTEAFF. This chain uses TRBV19 with TRBJ1-1; TRBD1 is a possible D gene (6 bases). The V and J ends lost 4 bases and 1 base respectively, with 13 bases between them. Germline CDR1 and CDR2: LNHDA and SQIVND (reference sequence). There are 15 residues in the CDR3.

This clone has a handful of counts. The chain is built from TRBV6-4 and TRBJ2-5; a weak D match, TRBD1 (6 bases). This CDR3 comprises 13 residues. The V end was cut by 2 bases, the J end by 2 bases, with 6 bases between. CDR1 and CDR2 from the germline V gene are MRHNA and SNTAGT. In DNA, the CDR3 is TGTGCCAGCAGTGACGGGACACAAGAGACCCAGTACTTC. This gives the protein CASSDGTQETQYF.

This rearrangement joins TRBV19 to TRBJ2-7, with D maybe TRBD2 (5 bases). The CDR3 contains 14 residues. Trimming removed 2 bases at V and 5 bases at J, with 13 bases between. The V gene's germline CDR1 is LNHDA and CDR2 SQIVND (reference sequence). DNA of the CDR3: TGTGCCAGTAGTATAAATGGGGAGTCCAACGAGCAGTACTTC. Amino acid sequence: CASSINGESNEQYF.

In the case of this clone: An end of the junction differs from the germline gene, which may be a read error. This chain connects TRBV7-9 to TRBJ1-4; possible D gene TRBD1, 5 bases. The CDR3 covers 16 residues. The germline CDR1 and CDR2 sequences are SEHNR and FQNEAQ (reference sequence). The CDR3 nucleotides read TGTTCCAGCAGCTTAGACACAGGTTCCTTTAATGAAAAACTGTTTTTT. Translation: CSSSLDTGSFNEKLFF.

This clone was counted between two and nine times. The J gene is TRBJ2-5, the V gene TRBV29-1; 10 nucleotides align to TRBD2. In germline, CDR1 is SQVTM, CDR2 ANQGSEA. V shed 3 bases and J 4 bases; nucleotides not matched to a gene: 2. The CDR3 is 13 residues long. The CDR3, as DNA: TGCAGCGTTGAGGGGACTAGCGCAGAGACCCAGTACTTC. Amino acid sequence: CSVEGTSAETQYF.

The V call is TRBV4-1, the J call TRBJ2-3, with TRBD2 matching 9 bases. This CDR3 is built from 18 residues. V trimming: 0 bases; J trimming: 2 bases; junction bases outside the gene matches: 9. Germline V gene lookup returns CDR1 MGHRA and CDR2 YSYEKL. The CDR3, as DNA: TGCGCCAGCAGCCAAGAGGGGGCGAGCGGGAGGACCACAGATACGCAGTATTTT. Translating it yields CASSQEGASGRTTDTQYF.

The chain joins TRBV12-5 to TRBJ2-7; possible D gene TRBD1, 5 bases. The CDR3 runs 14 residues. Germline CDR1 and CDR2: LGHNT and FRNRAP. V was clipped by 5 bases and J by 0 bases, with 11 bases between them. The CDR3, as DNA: TGTGCTAGTGGTCTCTGGACACCCTCCTACGAGCAGTACTTC. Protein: CASGLWTPSYEQYF.

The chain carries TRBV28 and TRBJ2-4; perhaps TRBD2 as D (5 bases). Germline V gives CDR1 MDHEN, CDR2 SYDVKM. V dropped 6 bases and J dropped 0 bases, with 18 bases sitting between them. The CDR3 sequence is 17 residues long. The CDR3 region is CASSPLEEVRAKNIQYF. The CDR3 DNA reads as TGTGCCAGCAGCCCCCTGGAGGAAGTAAGAGCCAAAAACATTCAGTACTTC.

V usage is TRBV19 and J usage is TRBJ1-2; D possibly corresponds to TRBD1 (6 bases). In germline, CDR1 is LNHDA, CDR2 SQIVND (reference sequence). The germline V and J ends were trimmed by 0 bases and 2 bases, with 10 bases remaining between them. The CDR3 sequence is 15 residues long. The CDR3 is CASSIDFDRNYGYTF. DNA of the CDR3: TGTGCCAGTAGTATAGACTTCGACAGGAACTATGGCTACACCTTC. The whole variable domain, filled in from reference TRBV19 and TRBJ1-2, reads DGGITQSPKYLFRKEGQNVTLSCEQNLNHDAMYWYRQDPGQGLRLIYYSQIVNDFQKGDIAEGYSVSREKKESFPLTVTSAQKNPTAFYLCASSIDFDRNYGYTFGSGTRLTVV.

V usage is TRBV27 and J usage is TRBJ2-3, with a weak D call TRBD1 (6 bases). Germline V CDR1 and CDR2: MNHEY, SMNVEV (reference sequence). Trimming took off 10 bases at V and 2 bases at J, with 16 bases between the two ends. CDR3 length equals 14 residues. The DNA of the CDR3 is TGTGCCACTTCAACAGGGCGTGACACAGATACGCAGTATTTT. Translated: CATSTGRDTDTQYF.

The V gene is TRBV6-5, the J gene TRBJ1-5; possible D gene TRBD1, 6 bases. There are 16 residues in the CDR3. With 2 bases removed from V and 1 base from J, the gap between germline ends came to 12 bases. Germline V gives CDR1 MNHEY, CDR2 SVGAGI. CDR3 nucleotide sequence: TGTGCCAGCAGTTACGCGGCAGGGGACAGCAATCAGCCCCAGCATTTT. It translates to CASSYAAGDSNQPQHF.

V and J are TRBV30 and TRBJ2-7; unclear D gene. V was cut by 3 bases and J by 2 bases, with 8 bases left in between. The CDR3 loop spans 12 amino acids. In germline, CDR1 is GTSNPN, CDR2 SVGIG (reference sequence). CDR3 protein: CAWSGSAYEQYF. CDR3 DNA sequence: TGTGCCTGGAGCGGGTCGGCCTACGAGCAGTACTTC. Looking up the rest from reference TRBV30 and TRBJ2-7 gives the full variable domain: SQTIHQWPATLVQPVGSPLSLECTVEGTSNPNLYWYRQAAGRGLQLLFYSVGIGQISSEVPQNLSASRPQDRQFILSSKKLLLSDSGFYLCAWSGSAYEQYFGPGTRLTVT.

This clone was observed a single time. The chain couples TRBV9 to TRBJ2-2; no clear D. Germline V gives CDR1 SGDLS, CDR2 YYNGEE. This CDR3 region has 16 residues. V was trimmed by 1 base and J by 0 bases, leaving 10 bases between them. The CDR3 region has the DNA TGTGCCAGCAGCGTATTGCCCCTAGCGAACACCGGGGAGCTGTTTTTT. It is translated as CASSVLPLANTGELFF. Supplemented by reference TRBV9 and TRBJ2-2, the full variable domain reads DSGVTQTPKHLITATGQRVTLRCSPRSGDLSVYWYQQSLDQGLQFLIQYYNGEERAKGNILERFSAQQFPDLHSELNLSSLELGDSALYFCASSVLPLANTGELFFGEGSRLTVL.

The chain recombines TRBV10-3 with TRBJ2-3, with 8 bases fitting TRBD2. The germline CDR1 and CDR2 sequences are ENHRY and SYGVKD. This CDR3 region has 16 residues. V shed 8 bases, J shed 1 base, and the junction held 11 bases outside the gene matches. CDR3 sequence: CAISPAETSGTDTQYF. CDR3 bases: TGTGCCATCTCGCCAGCAGAGACTAGCGGCACAGATACGCAGTATTTT.

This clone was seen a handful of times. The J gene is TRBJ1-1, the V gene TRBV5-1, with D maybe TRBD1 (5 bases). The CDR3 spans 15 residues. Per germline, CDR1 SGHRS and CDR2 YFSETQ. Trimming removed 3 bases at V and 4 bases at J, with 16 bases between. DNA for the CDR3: TGCGCCAGCAGCTCCTGGGGGGGGGAAGGCACTGAAGCTTTCTTT. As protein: CASSSWGGEGTEAFF. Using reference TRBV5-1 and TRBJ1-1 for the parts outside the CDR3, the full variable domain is KAGVTQTPRYLIKTRGQQVTLSCSPISGHRSVSWYQQTPGQGLQFLFEYFSETQRNKGNFPGRFSGRQFSNSRSEMNVSTLELGDSALYLCASSSWGGEGTEAFFGQGTRLTVV.